The 19 T cell receptor beta chains presented below share a single source sample, sequenced in a study of PD-L1 blockade in urothelial cancer. Repertoires were generated with immunoSEQ multiplex PCR, while TCRdb's copy carries only in-frame clones and drops some. This sample yields 20,000 to 25,000 clones, of which around 89% are seen a single time; 15% to 20% belongs to the top ten. The sequences come from PBMCs, collected around atezolizumab (anti-PD-L1) treatment. These receptors originate from an older woman with urothelial cancer.

This chain joins TRBV21-1 and TRBJ2-7; TRBD2 is taken as the D call from the table, unchecked against the DNA. TRBV21-1 is labeled a pseudogene. This CDR3 has 17 amino acids. CDR3 nucleotides: TGTGCCAGCAGCAAAGGTGGACTAGCGGTACTCTCCTACGAGCAGTACTTC. Amino acid sequence: CASSKGGLAVLSYEQYF.

This chain connects TRBV9 to TRBJ2-3; 7 bases are shared with TRBD2. The CDR3 sequence is 15 residues long. Trimming cost V 0 bases and J 4 bases; bases outside gene matches: 5. The germline V gene has CDR1 SGDLS and CDR2 YYNGEE. CDR3 coding DNA: TGTGCCAGCAGCGTAGTGGGAGGGCCCCCAGATACGCAGTATTTT. This gives the protein CASSVVGGPPDTQYF.

This chain uses TRBV9 with TRBJ2-7; 7 positions match TRBD1. The CDR3 has 13 amino acids. V shed 0 bases, J shed 4 bases, and the junction held 1 base outside the gene matches. From germline, CDR1 is SGDLS and CDR2 YYNGEE. The CDR3 reads CASSVDRGYEQYF. In nucleotides, the CDR3 is TGTGCCAGCAGCGTAGACAGGGGATACGAGCAGTACTTC.

J is TRBJ1-1 and V is TRBV2, with D unclear. Trimming removed 5 bases from V and 0 bases from J, with 10 bases in between. This CDR3 is built from 14 residues. Looked up from germline, CDR1 is SNHLY and CDR2 is FYNNEI. CDR3 bases: TGTGCCAGCAGTACAGTTTCCATGAACACTGAAGCTTTCTTT. It specifies CASSTVSMNTEAFF.

The genes are TRBV13 and TRBJ2-7; 9 positions agree with TRBD1. With V trimmed by 4 bases and J by 7 bases, 14 bases remained unmatched. Germline V gene sequence: CDR1 PRHDT, CDR2 FYEKMQ (reference sequence). This CDR3 has 16 residues. The CDR3 sequence is CASSSPTGQGVREQYF. CDR3 nucleotides: TGTGCCAGCAGCTCGCCCACGGGACAGGGAGTCCGGGAGCAGTACTTC.

The gene calls are TRBV14 and TRBJ2-1; 12 positions match TRBD2. Germline V gene sequence: CDR1 SGHDN, CDR2 FVKESK. Trimming cost V 2 bases and J 5 bases; bases outside gene matches: 13. The length of the CDR3 is 19 residues. CDR3 region: CASSQRPPGLAGSNNEQFF. The CDR3 DNA reads as TGTGCCAGCAGCCAACGCCCCCCGGGACTAGCGGGTTCTAACAATGAGCAGTTCTTC.

This clone has only one observation. The chain carries TRBV19 and TRBJ2-1; TRBD2 might be the D (5 bases). The V gene lost 1 base and the J gene lost 5 bases, with 18 bases spanning the gap. CDR1 LNHDA and CDR2 SQIVND come from the germline V gene (reference sequence). This CDR3 contains 17 residues. CDR3 sequence reads: CASSIALGLALNNEQFF. As DNA, the CDR3 is TGTGCCAGTAGTATAGCCCTTGGGCTAGCACTTAACAATGAGCAGTTCTTC.

V is TRBV18 and J is TRBJ2-6; no clear D gene. The CDR3 contains 17 residues. CDR1 and CDR2 (germline): KGHSH, LQKENI. Trimming took off 3 bases at V and 0 bases at J, with 12 bases between the two ends. CDR3 sequence: CASSPSTVYSGANVLTF. CDR3 DNA sequence: TGTGCCAGCTCACCGTCGACTGTATACTCTGGGGCCAACGTCCTGACTTTC.

V usage is TRBV5-1 and J usage is TRBJ2-7, with 10 bases lining up with TRBD2. The length of the CDR3 is 15 residues. The J segment lost 6 bases and the V segment lost 5 bases, leaving 11 bases of the junction unmatched. From germline, CDR1 is SGHRS and CDR2 YFSETQ. The CDR3 is CASRKNLAGVSEQYF. CDR3 sequence (DNA): TGCGCCAGCAGAAAGAACCTAGCGGGAGTTTCCGAGCAGTACTTC.

In this sample, this clone turned up a few times. V usage is TRBV4-3 and J usage is TRBJ2-2, with D unresolved. The germline V gene encodes CDR1 LGHNA and CDR2 YSLEER. V was clipped by 0 bases and J by 6 bases, with 8 bases between them. The CDR3 is made up of 14 amino acids. The CDR3 DNA reads as TGCGCCAGCAGCCAAGATGCCCGGGCCGGGGAGCTGTTTTTT. Translated: CASSQDARAGELFF.

The chain is built from TRBV6-4 and TRBJ1-3; D unresolved. The CDR3 runs to 15 residues. Germline V CDR1 and CDR2: MRHNA, SNTAGT. V gave up 5 bases and J gave up 4 bases, with 15 bases separating them. The CDR3 region is CASSTTPGTGNTIYF. The CDR3 DNA sequence: TGTGCCAGCAGTACAACCCCGGGTACCGGAAACACCATATATTTT.

The chain joins TRBV4-3 to TRBJ2-6, with 7 nucleotides matching TRBD1. This CDR3 is 16 amino acids long. The trim removed 0 bases at V and 3 bases at J, leaving 2 bases unmatched. The germline gives CDR1 LGHNA, CDR2 YSLEER. The CDR3 DNA follows: TGCGCCAGCAGCCAAGAGGGACAGTATGGGGCCAACGTCCTGACTTTC. It translates to CASSQEGQYGANVLTF.

This chain uses TRBV28 with TRBJ2-5; possible D gene TRBD2, 6 bases. Trimming took 7 bases from V and 5 from J, leaving 14 bases between them. The CDR3 runs 13 residues. Germline CDR1 and CDR2: MDHEN and SYDVKM. The CDR3 DNA sequence: TGTGCCAGCACTTTGCGGCTAGCGGAGACCCAGTACTTC. Protein sequence: CASTLRLAETQYF.

The CDR3 coding sequence is TGTGCCAGCAGCTTGGCCGGGACAGGGCGAGAAAAACTGTTTTTT. Its protein product is CASSLAGTGREKLFF. V and J are TRBV5-4 and TRBJ1-4; 9 nucleotides agree with TRBD1. The CDR3 runs to 15 residues. The J segment lost 8 bases and the V segment lost 0 bases, leaving 5 bases of the junction unmatched. Germline lookup yields CDR1 SGHNT and CDR2 YYREEE (reference sequence).

The chain combines TRBV5-8 with TRBJ1-5, with a possible D match to TRBD1 (5 bases). The CDR3 is made up of 14 amino acids. Germline lookup yields CDR1 SGHTS and CDR2 YDEGEE. Trimming took 10 bases from V and 2 from J, leaving 16 bases between them. The chain's CDR3 is CAPTGGIGNQPQHF. CDR3 nucleotide sequence: TGTGCCCCCACGGGGGGGATCGGCAATCAGCCCCAGCATTTT.

This chain connects TRBV6-6 to TRBJ2-1; 9 bases line up with TRBD2. This CDR3 region has 16 residues. The ends lost 4 bases at V and 7 bases at J; junction bases unmatched: 11. Germline lookup yields CDR1 MNHNY and CDR2 SVGAGI (reference sequence). CDR3 DNA sequence: TGTGCCAGCAGTTCCCTAGTAGCGGGAGTCAGGAATGAGCAGTTCTTC. Amino acids: CASSSLVAGVRNEQFF.

The chain uses TRBV7-9 and TRBJ1-5; 7 bases map to TRBD1. Unmatched junction bases numbered 2, after V lost 0 bases and J lost 6 bases. CDR3 size: 14 residues. CDR1 SEHNR and CDR2 FQNEAQ come from the germline V gene (reference sequence). CDR3 sequence (DNA): TGTGCCAGCAGCTTAGCGGCAGGGGGTCAGCCCCAGCATTTT. As protein: CASSLAAGGQPQHF.

V gene TRBV9 combines with J gene TRBJ2-7; 7 bases fit TRBD2. With 3 bases clipped from V and 0 bases from J, the junction kept 6 bases outside the gene matches. The CDR3 is 15 amino acids. Germline CDR1 and CDR2: SGDLS and YYNGEE. DNA of the CDR3: TGTGCCAGCAGCGCCAGCCCGGGGGGCTCCTACGAGCAGTACTTC. Translating gives CASSASPGGSYEQYF.

This clone was seen a few times. The chain is built from TRBV2 and TRBJ2-1, with a tentative D call TRBD1 (5 bases). Per germline, CDR1 SNHLY and CDR2 FYNNEI. V was clipped by 8 bases and J by 6 bases, with 8 bases between them. This CDR3 is built from 11 residues. CDR3 sequence reads: CASLDSNEQFF. The CDR3 DNA is TGTGCCAGCCTTGACAGCAATGAGCAGTTCTTC.